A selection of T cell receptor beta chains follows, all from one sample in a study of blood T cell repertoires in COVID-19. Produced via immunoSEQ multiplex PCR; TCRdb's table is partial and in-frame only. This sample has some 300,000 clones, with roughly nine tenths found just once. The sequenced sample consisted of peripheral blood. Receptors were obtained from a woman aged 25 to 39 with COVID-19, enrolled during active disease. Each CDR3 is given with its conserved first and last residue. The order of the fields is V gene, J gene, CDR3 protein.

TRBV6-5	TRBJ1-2	CASHDRSLYGYTF
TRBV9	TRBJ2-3	CASSVVLAGSGDTQYF
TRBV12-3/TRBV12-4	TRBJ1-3	CASSAATDTIYF
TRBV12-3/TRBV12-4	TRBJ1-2	CASSGDRNYGYTF
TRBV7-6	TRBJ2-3	CASSLGAAGGTDTQYF
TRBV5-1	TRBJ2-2	CASSRGTGGTGELFF
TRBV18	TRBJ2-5	CASSPGSSGVQETQYF
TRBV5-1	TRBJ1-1	CASSLYRGGAEAFF
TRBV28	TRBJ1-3	CASSGAGDGNTIYF
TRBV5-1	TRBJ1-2	CASSLDGGYGYTF
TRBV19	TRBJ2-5	CASRDTNQETQYF
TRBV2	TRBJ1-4	CASYQLGGGREKLFF
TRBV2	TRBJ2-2	CASTWGQGYTGELFF
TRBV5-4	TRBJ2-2	CASSVQEYTGELFF
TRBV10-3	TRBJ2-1	CAISDRLDNEQFF
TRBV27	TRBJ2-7	CASSLVGSGAYEQYF
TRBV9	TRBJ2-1	CASSSTGLPYNEQFF
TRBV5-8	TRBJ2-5	CASSSGRRLAGGRETQYF
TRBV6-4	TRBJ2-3	CASSLNYHTDTQYF
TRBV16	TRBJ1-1	CASSQAGQAPMNTEAFF
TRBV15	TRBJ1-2	CATSRDVREGYGYTF
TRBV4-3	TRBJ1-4	CASSQVLATNEKLFF
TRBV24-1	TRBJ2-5	CATSDLGGAETQYF
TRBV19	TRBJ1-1	CASSMSEYTEAFF
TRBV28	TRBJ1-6	CATRDRGASPLHF
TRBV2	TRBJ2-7	CASLLGSRKDEQYF
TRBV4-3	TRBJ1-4	CASSQVPGQNEKLFF
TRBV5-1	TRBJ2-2	CASSPTIGGELFF
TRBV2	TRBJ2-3	CAITSGGTDTQYF
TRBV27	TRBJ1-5	CASSLFPVSNQPQHF
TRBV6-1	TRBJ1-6	CASSGPRDTYNSPLHF
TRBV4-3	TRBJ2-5	CASSQGNSASGGAETQYF
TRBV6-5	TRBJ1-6	CASSDRDGPLHF
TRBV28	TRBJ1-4	CASILTGGAWDEKLFF
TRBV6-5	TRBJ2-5	CASSYSPGHETQYF
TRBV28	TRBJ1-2	CASSSRHIGYTF
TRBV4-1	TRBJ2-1	CASSQHGLGVNEQFF
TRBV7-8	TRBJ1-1	CASSPTLSTVNTEAFF
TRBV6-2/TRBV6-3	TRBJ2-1	CASSKTYEQFF
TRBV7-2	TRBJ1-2	CASSLGRQGEGYTF
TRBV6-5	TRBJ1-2	CASSYLGQGNGYTF
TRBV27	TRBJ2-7	CASSPSSYEQYF
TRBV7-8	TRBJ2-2	CASSVRGLSGTGELFF
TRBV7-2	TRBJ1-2	CASSLDNRGLSKGYTF
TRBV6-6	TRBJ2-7	CASSLGLGLAGGRSYEQYF
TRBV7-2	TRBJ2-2	CASSLHQTGELFF
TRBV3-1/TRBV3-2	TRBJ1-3	CASTSGAGNTIYF
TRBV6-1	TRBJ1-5	CASSATGGAGNQPQHF
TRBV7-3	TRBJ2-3	CASSSSGWTDTQYF
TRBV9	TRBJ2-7	CASSVGEGHAYEQYF
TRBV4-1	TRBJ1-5	CASSQFPGGRNQPQHF
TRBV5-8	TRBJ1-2	CASSFGGAGYTF
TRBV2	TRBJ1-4	CASSDAGFTNEKLFF
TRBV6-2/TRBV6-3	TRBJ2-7	CASSYQGAGEQYF
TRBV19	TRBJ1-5	CASSPHRDSLNQPQHF
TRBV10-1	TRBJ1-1	CASSEYRATEAFF
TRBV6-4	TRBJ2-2	CASSGTSGGSTGELFF
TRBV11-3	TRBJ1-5	CASSMGTGQPQHF
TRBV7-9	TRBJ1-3	CASSSDSFSGNTIYF
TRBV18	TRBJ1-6	CASSLQGAGVNSPLHF